The clone carrying this T cell receptor beta chain was recorded at least ten times. No antigen is known for it. A library of TCRbeta sequences, prepared with unique molecular identifiers, was generated. A single record per CDR3 protein comes from TCRdb applying MiXCR to the PCR reads. The sample carries roughly 160,000 distinct CDR3 sequences, 11% recorded once. The sample is drawn from a study of T-cell reconstitution after alpha-beta-depleted transplantation in children. Unmatched junction bases numbered 6, after V lost 3 bases and J lost 1 base. Germline CDR1 KGHSH, CDR2 LQKENI. This CDR3 is built from 15 residues. General study points: Expanded clones from the graft, numbering several hundred, reportedly supplied alpha-beta T cells about two months after transplant. A year post-transplant, T-cell counts and diversity derived mostly from newly produced T cells. Surviving recipient T cells and thymic progenitors underlay high day-60 TCRbeta diversity in some patients.

The TCR originated in a boy between 2 and 10 years old with acute myeloid leukemia, due to receive a stem cell transplant. Sequenced material: PBMCs, taken before TCRalphabeta/CD19-depleted stem cell transplant. The rearrangement uses TRBV18 and TRBJ2-7, with 7 nucleotides matching TRBD1. The CDR3 loop reads CASSPGQAPSYEQYF. The CDR3 DNA sequence: TGTGCCAGCTCACCCGGACAGGCCCCTTCCTACGAGCAGTACTTC.